Below, 21 T cell receptor beta chains from the same sample are listed, as sequenced in a study of T cells after yellow fever vaccination. From the 5' RACE reads, TCRdb called clonotypes with MiXCR, one entry per CDR3 protein. The sample records 230,000 or so distinct CDR3 sequences, 6.5% to 7.5% being singletons. Material: CD4+ T cells sorted from PBMCs, obtained on the day of the yellow fever booster vaccination. These receptors were collected from a man aged 25-45 years who received the YFV17D yellow fever vaccine.

The V call is TRBV6-2 or TRBV6-3, the J call TRBJ2-2, with D tentatively TRBD1 or TRBD2 (6 bases each). The CDR3 runs 14 residues. Trimming stripped 8 bases from V and 2 bases from J, with 12 bases between. The V gene's germline CDR1 is MNHEY and CDR2 SVGEGT. For the CDR3, the DNA is TGTGCCAGCCTTACGGGGGCCAACACCGGGGAGCTGTTTTTT. It yields the protein CASLTGANTGELFF.

This clonotype was found many times. The chain couples TRBV5-1 to TRBJ2-7, with unresolved D. V lost 1 base and J lost 6, with 5 bases in between. From germline, CDR1 is SGHRS and CDR2 YFSETQ. The CDR3 is made up of 11 amino acids. The chain's CDR3 is CASSLRSEQYF. CDR3 bases: TGCGCCAGCAGCTTGCGGTCCGAGCAGTACTTC.

This clonotype was seen only a few times. The genes are TRBV3-1 and TRBJ2-1; 7 bases agree with TRBD2. Trimming removed 4 bases from V and 7 bases from J; junction bases left unmatched: 7. Germline CDR1 LGHDT, CDR2 YNNKEL (reference sequence). The CDR3 is made up of 14 amino acids. Here the CDR3 reads CASSPSGGRNEQFF. CDR3 coding DNA: TGTGCCAGCAGCCCGTCGGGGGGTCGGAATGAGCAGTTCTTC.

V and J are TRBV15 and TRBJ2-6; perhaps TRBD1 as D (6 bases). V lost 0 bases and J lost 4, with 19 bases in between. This CDR3 comprises 19 residues. In germline, CDR1 is LNHNV, CDR2 YYDKDF (reference sequence). The CDR3 reads CATSREGAVASGGANVLTF. DNA for the CDR3: TGTGCCACCAGCAGAGAGGGGGCTGTCGCCTCGGGCGGGGCCAACGTCCTGACTTTC.

This clonotype appeared many times. This chain uses TRBV10-3 with TRBJ2-1; 9 bases match TRBD1. The CDR3 is 13 amino acids. Germline V CDR1 and CDR2: ENHRY, SYGVKD. V lost 10 bases to trimming and J lost 4 bases; unmatched junction nucleotides: 5. This CDR3 is CASRDRDYNEQFF. In DNA, the CDR3 is TGTGCCAGCCGGGACAGGGATTACAATGAGCAGTTCTTC.

This clonotype was seen many times. The chain recombines TRBV3-1 with TRBJ1-2, with 7 bases lining up with TRBD1. In germline, CDR1 is LGHDT, CDR2 YNNKEL (reference sequence). The CDR3 spans 15 residues. The V segment lost 0 bases and the J segment 6 bases; nucleotides outside the gene matches: 7. The CDR3 protein is CASSQDYAGGNGYTF. CDR3 in DNA: TGTGCCAGCAGCCAAGATTACGCAGGGGGTAATGGCTACACCTTC. Variable domain in full (rest from reference TRBV3-1 and TRBJ1-2): DTAVSQTPKYLVTQMGNDKSIKCEQNLGHDTMYWYKQDSKKFLKIMFSYNNKELIINETVPNRFSPKSPDKAHLNLHINSLELGDSAVYFCASSQDYAGGNGYTFGSGTRLTVV.

This chain joins TRBV7-8 and TRBJ2-7; D is perhaps TRBD2 (6 bases). The V end was cut by 3 bases, the J end by 0 bases, with 12 bases between. CDR1 is SGHVS and CDR2 is FQNEAQ in the germline V gene. The CDR3 has 15 amino acids. In nucleotides, the CDR3 is TGTGCCAGCAGCTTTTCCGCGGGAAGCTCCTACGAGCAGTACTTC. It translates to CASSFSAGSSYEQYF.

This clonotype was seen only a few times. The rearrangement joins TRBV7-9 to TRBJ1-5, with D tentatively TRBD1 (6 bases). This CDR3 has 12 amino acids. V lost 3 bases and J 7 bases, leaving 7 bases between the germline ends. Germline loops: CDR1 SEHNR, CDR2 FQNEAQ (reference sequence). The CDR3 DNA reads TGTGCCAGCAGCTTGGGGGGCCAGCCCCAGCATTTT. Amino acids: CASSLGGQPQHF.

This clonotype appeared many times. The gene calls are TRBV10-3 and TRBJ1-1; no clear D. CDR3 length equals 13 residues. Germline-derived CDR1 and CDR2 are ENHRY and SYGVKD. V was shortened by 9 bases and J by 1 base, with 12 bases between the two germline ends. The CDR3 DNA reads as TGTGCCATATGTCAGAGTCCGAACACTGAAGCTTTCTTT. Translating gives CAICQSPNTEAFF.

V is TRBV7-8 and J is TRBJ2-7; 11 bases align to TRBD1. Unmatched junction bases numbered 12, after V lost 1 base and J lost 4 bases. Germline CDR1 and CDR2: SGHVS and FQNEAQ. The CDR3 consists of 18 residues. The CDR3 loop is CASSLVIPSGQGGYEQYF. The CDR3 nucleotides read TGTGCCAGCAGCTTAGTGATACCGTCGGGACAGGGGGGATACGAGCAGTACTTC.

This clonotype has a count of ten or more. The V call is TRBV12-3 or TRBV12-4, the J call TRBJ2-7, with D possibly being TRBD1 (6 bases). Trimming shortened V by 2 bases and J by 3 bases, and 11 bases separated the two germline ends. The CDR3 sequence is 14 residues long. The CDR3 loop is CASSLYAGDYEQYF. In DNA, the CDR3 is TGTGCCAGCAGTTTATATGCAGGGGACTACGAGCAGTACTTC.

The chain links TRBV6-4 to TRBJ1-1; D may be TRBD1 (5 bases). Trimming stripped 2 bases from V and 7 bases from J, with 11 bases between. CDR1 MRHNA and CDR2 SNTAGT come from the germline V gene. CDR3 length: 13 amino acids. The CDR3 here is CASSDPPGSEAFF. The CDR3, as DNA: TGTGCCAGCAGTGACCCACCAGGGAGTGAAGCTTTCTTT.

In this sample, this clonotype turned up many times. Mismatch with germline at one junction end may stem from a read error. The chain has TRBV28 and TRBJ2-1, with 11 bases identical to TRBD2. Germline CDR1 reads MDHEN; CDR2 reads SYDVKM. The CDR3 runs to 12 residues. The CDR3 region has the DNA TGTGCCAGCAGTTCGACTAGCGGGACTCTCCTCTTC. It encodes CASSSTSGTLLF.

Many counts were recorded for this clonotype. The chain couples TRBV6-5 to TRBJ1-5; TRBD1 aligns across 9 bases. Germline lookup yields CDR1 MNHEY and CDR2 SVGAGI. The CDR3 loop spans 14 amino acids. Losses at the gene ends were 7 bases for V and 7 bases for J; bases not matched to a gene: 8. The CDR3 DNA is TGTGCCAGCACTCGAACAGGGGGCAGGCAGCCCCAGCATTTT. Translating it yields CASTRTGGRQPQHF.

This clonotype turned up a few times. The chain uses TRBV6-2 or TRBV6-3 and TRBJ2-1; 9 nucleotides align to TRBD1. The V and J ends lost 0 bases and 2 bases, in that order; junction bases with no gene match: 2. CDR1 is MNHEY, CDR2 SVGEGT, per germline. CDR3 length: 16 amino acids. This CDR3 is CASSYSGQGPYNEQFF. CDR3 in DNA: TGTGCCAGCAGTTACTCCGGACAGGGGCCCTACAATGAGCAGTTCTTC.

This clonotype came up many times. The chain links TRBV5-4 to TRBJ2-1, with 12 positions matching TRBD2. The CDR3 is made up of 15 amino acids. Germline lookup yields CDR1 SGHNT and CDR2 YYREEE (reference sequence). V lost 3 bases, J lost 7 bases, and 5 bases stayed unmatched. The CDR3 protein is CASSYLAGGGNEQFF. The CDR3 DNA sequence: TGTGCCAGCAGCTACCTAGCGGGAGGGGGGAATGAGCAGTTCTTC.

In its sample, this clonotype was seen many times. CDR3 residues: CASSPDSNPYTDTQYF. CDR3 bases: TGTGCCAGCAGTCCGGACAGCAACCCTTACACAGATACGCAGTATTTT. The chain employs TRBV27 and TRBJ2-3, with a possible D match to TRBD1 (6 bases). The CDR3 is made up of 16 amino acids. Germline-derived CDR1 and CDR2 are MNHEY and SMNVEV (reference sequence). Trimming cost V 5 bases and J 2 bases, with 17 bases left between them.

This clonotype was found a few times. The CDR3 DNA is TGCGCCAGCAGCGCGGCGGAGTACGAGCAGTACTTC. Amino acid sequence: CASSAAEYEQYF. The J gene is TRBJ2-7, the V gene TRBV5-1; D unclear. The CDR3 length is 12 residues. Trimming took off 4 bases at V and 4 bases at J, with 9 bases between the two ends. The germline V gene has CDR1 SGHRS and CDR2 YFSETQ.

This clonotype was detected only a few times. The chain couples TRBV12-3 or TRBV12-4 to TRBJ2-7, with D possibly being TRBD1 or TRBD2 (5 bases each). Trimming removed 3 bases from V and 6 bases from J, with 18 bases in between. The length of the CDR3 is 15 residues. The CDR3 protein is CASSFAGARVPEQYF. Written as DNA, the CDR3 is TGTGCCAGCAGTTTTGCCGGGGCGCGAGTACCCGAGCAGTACTTC.

The genes are TRBV12-3 or TRBV12-4 and TRBJ2-3; TRBD2 aligns across 8 bases. V shed 5 bases and J 13 bases; nucleotides not matched to a gene: 17. The CDR3 has 15 amino acids. CDR3 in amino acids: CASSPTGRREVQEYF. The DNA for the CDR3 is TGTGCCAGCAGTCCCACAGGGAGGCGGGAGGTGCAGGAGTATTTT.

This clonotype was detected many times. This sequence joins TRBV5-6 and TRBJ2-5; possibly TRBD2 for D (6 bases). CDR1 is SGHDT and CDR2 is YYEEEE in the germline V gene. V gave up 0 bases and J gave up 5 bases, with 17 bases separating them. The CDR3 extends over 16 amino acids. The CDR3 bases are TGTGCCAGCAGCTTGGGGCTAGCGCAAATCGGGGAGACCCAGTACTTC. Translating gives CASSLGLAQIGETQYF.